Listed below are T cell receptor beta chains from one sample, sequenced in a study of blood T cell repertoires in COVID-19. Only in-frame clones appear in the TCRdb table, and some are missing; sequencing was by immunoSEQ multiplex PCR. The repertoire holds some 160,000 clones, 80% to 90% seen once, with approximately 10% in the top ten. The material sequenced was peripheral blood. Receptors originate from a woman between 70 and 85 years old with COVID-19, enrolled during active disease. CDR3s include the opening cysteine and the closing phenylalanine or tryptophan. D genes are given only for firm matches. Rows may omit the clone size; those that give it use once, few, many or a size class.

D: -; length: 14; size: -; V: TRBV30; J: TRBJ2-7; DNA: TGTGCCTGGAGTGTAGAGGGCTGGAGCTACGAGCAGTACTTC; CDR3: CAWSVEGWSYEQYF
D: -; length: 13; size: -; V: TRBV5-6; J: TRBJ1-2; DNA: TGTGCCAGCAGCTTGGTCGGGGTTGCTGGCTACACCTTC; CDR3: CASSLVGVAGYTF
D: TRBD1; length: 15; size: -; V: TRBV18; J: TRBJ1-6; DNA: TGTGCCAGCTCACCCCAGGGCAGGGGGGATTCACCCCTCCACTTT; CDR3: CASSPQGRGDSPLHF
D: TRBD2; length: 17; size: -; V: TRBV5-4; J: TRBJ2-2; DNA: TGTGCCAGCAGCCGGACTAGCGGGAGCTTGAACACCGGGGAGCTGTTTTTT; CDR3: CASSRTSGSLNTGELFF
D: TRBD1; length: 15; size: -; V: TRBV19; J: TRBJ1-6; DNA: TGTGCCAGTAGCCCGGGACAGGGTGTAACGTCACCCCTCCACTTT; CDR3: CASSPGQGVTSPLHF
D: -; length: 13; size: once; V: TRBV11-2; J: TRBJ1-1; DNA: TGTGCCAGCAGGAGAGGGGGTCTGGCTGAAGCTTTCTTT; CDR3: CASRRGGLAEAFF
D: -; length: 14; size: -; V: TRBV6-5; J: TRBJ1-1; DNA: TGTGCCAGCGGTACGTGGGGGGGTGAGTATCAAGCTTTCTTT; CDR3: CASGTWGGEYQAFF
D: -; length: 14; size: -; V: TRBV30; J: TRBJ1-6; DNA: TGTGCCTGGAGTGGTGGACAGCATAATTCACCCCTCCACTTT; CDR3: CAWSGGQHNSPLHF
D: TRBD2; length: 14; size: -; V: TRBV6-5; J: TRBJ2-7; DNA: TGTGCCAGCAGCGCGATAACGGGGGGGAACGAGCAGTACTTC; CDR3: CASSAITGGNEQYF
D: TRBD2; length: 15; size: -; V: TRBV9; J: TRBJ2-1; DNA: TGTGCCAGCAGCCCCCGGCTAGCGGGCTACAATGAGCAGTTCTTC; CDR3: CASSPRLAGYNEQFF
D: TRBD2; length: 16; size: -; V: TRBV10-3; J: TRBJ2-3; DNA: TGTGCCATCAGTGAGTCGACAGCGGGGGGGATCGATACGCAGTATTTT; CDR3: CAISESTAGGIDTQYF
D: -; length: 12; size: -; V: TRBV28; J: TRBJ2-7; DNA: TGTGCCACCGCAGGGTCGAGATACGAGCAGTACTTC; CDR3: CATAGSRYEQYF
D: TRBD2; length: 14; size: -; V: TRBV20-1; J: TRBJ2-2; DNA: TGCAGTGCTAGTAGAGCGGGGAGGACCGGGGAGCTGTTTTTT; CDR3: CSASRAGRTGELFF
D: -; length: 14; size: many; V: TRBV7-9; J: TRBJ2-3; DNA: TGTGCCAGCAGCCCGAACCGAGGGACAGATACGCAGTATTTT; CDR3: CASSPNRGTDTQYF
D: TRBD1; length: 16; size: -; V: TRBV6-5; J: TRBJ1-6; DNA: TGTGCCAGCAGTTACAGGCAGGGGGTTTCTAATTCACCCCTCCACTTT; CDR3: CASSYRQGVSNSPLHF
D: TRBD2; length: 17; size: -; V: TRBV3-1/TRBV3-2; J: TRBJ2-2; DNA: TGTGCCAGCAGCCAAGATAGTCTAGCGGGGAGCACCGGGGAGCTGTTTTTT; CDR3: CASSQDSLAGSTGELFF
D: TRBD1; length: 15; size: -; V: TRBV6-6; J: TRBJ1-2; DNA: TGTGCCAGCAGTTTCTCGACAGGGGTGACCTATGGCTACACCTTC; CDR3: CASSFSTGVTYGYTF